The entry below gives a single TCR beta chain sequence along with its context. TCRdb keeps only in-frame clones here, not all; method: immunoSEQ multiplex PCR. The table has 150,000 to 180,000 clones, just under 95% seen once; the top ten hold 5.5% to 6%. These data originate in a study of control samples from healthy donors and cancer patients. Germline CDR1 is SGHRS and CDR2 is YFSETQ. With 0 bases removed from V and 1 base from J, the gap between germline ends came to 8 bases. The CDR3 totals 15 residues. The sequence was collected from a middle-aged man in good health. Sequences were obtained from blood. The genes are TRBV5-1 and TRBJ1-3; D gene unclear. The CDR3, as DNA: TGCGCCAGCAGCTTGGGAGAATTATCTGGAAACACCATATATTTT. This codes for CASSLGELSGNTIYF.